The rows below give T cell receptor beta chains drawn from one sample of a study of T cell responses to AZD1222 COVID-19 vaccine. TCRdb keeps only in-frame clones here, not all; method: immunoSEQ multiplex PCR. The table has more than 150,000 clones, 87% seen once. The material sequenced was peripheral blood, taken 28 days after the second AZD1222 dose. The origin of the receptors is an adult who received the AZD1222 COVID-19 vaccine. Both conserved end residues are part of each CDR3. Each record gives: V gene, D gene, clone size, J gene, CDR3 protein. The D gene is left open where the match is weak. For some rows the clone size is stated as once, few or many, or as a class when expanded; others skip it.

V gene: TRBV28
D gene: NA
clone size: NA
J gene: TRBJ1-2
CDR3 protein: CASSLSGSNYGYTF

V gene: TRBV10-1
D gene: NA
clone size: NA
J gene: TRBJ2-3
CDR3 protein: CASDNLRRGTDTQYF

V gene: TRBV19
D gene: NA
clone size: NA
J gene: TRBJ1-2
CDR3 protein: CASSVDSPAAYGYTF

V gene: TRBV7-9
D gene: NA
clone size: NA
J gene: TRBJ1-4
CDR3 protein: CASSYPPGGGATNEKLFF

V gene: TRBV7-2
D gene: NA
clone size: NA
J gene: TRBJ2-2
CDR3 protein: CASSLFANTGELFF

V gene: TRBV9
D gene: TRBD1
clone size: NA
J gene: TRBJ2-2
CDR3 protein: CASSVVGTGTPGELFF

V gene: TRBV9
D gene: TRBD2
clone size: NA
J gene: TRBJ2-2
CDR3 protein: CASSVGLASTGELFF

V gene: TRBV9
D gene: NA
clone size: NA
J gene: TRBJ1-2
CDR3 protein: CASSKGAGDYGYTF

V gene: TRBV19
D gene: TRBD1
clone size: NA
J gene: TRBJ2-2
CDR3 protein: CASKGTGNTGELFF

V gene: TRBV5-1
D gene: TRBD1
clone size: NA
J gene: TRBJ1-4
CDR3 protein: CASSLARGQGGEKLFF

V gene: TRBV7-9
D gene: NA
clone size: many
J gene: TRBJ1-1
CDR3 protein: CASSLEVGADTEAFF

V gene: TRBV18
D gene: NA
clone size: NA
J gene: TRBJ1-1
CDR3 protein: CASSLSGDTEAFF

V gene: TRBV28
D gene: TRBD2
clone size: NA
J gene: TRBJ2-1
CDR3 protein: CASSLGGTSFAWEQFF

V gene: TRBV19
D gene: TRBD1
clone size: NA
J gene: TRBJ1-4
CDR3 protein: CASSSRTGGDEKLFF

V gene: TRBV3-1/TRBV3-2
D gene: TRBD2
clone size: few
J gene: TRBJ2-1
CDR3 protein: CASSQRLAGVVNEQFF

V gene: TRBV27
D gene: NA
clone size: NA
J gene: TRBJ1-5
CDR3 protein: CASSLRPNNQPQHF

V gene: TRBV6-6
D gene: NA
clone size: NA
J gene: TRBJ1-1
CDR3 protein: CASRDNHEAFF

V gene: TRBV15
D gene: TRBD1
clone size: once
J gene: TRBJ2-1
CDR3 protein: CATSIVRGTRMSNEQFF

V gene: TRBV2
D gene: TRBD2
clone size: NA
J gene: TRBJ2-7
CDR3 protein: CASTSGAYEQYF

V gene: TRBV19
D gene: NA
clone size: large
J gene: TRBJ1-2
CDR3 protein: CASEAVDYGYTF

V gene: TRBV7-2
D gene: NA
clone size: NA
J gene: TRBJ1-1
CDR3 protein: CASSLTRVNTEAFF

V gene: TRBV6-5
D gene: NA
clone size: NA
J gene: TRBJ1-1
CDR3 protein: CASSYVAGTEAFF

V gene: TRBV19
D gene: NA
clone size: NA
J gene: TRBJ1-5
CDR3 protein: CASSTDSGRSPQHF

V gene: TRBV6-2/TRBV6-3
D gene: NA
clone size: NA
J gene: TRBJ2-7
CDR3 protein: CASSYSEYEQYF

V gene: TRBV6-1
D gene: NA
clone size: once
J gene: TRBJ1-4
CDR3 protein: CASSERYNEKLFF

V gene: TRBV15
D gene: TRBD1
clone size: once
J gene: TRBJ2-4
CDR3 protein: CATSREQTGGNIQYF

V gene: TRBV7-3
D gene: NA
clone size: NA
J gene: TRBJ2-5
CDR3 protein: CASSLDGRRETQYF

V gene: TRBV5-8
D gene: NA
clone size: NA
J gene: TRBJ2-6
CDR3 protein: CASSLEGAGANVLTF

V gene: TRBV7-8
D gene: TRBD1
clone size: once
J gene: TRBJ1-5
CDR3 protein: CASSLDRAPQHF

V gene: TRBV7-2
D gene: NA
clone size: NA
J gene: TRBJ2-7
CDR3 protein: CASSLGPGEQYF

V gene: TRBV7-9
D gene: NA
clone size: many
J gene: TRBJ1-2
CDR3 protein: CASSPVGGGYTF

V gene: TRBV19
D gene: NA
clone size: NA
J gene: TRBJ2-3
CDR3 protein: CASSIVGSGSTDTQYF

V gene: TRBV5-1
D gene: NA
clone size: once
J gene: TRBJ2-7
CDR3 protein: CASSPKPEPGRHEQYF

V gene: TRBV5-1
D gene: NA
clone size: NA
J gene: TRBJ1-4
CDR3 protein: CASSTQGGNEKLFF

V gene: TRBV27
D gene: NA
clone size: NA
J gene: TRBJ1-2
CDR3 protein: CASSLTGNDYGYTF

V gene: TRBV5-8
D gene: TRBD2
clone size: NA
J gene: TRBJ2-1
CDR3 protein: CASSTGLAVRSSYNEQFF

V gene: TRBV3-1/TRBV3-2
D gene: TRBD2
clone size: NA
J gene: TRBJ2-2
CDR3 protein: CASSRSLSGNPGELFF

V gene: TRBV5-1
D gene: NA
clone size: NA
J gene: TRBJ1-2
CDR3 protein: CASSLDRYGYTF

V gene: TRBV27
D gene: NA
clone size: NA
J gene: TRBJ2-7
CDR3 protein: CASSSGTSPPYEQYF

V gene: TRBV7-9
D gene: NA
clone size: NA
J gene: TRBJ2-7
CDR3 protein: CASSRGGDSYEQYF

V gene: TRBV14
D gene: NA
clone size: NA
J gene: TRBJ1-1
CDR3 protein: CASSQVRGTEAFF

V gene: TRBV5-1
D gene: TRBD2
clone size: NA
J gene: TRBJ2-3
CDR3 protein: CASSPLGLAGPTDTQYF

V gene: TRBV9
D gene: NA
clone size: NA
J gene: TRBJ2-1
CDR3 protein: CASSVAGRNEQFF

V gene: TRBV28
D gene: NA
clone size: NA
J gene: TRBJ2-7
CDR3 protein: CASSLSKGLGTYEQYF

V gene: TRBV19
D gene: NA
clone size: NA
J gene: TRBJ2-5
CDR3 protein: CASSTARTLYQETQYF

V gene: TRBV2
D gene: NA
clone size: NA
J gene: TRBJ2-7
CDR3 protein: CASSEVAISSYEQYF

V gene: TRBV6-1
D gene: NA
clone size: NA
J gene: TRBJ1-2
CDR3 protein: CASSDGGALNYGYTF

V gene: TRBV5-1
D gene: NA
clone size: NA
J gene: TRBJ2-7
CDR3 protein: CASSRDTGQQYF

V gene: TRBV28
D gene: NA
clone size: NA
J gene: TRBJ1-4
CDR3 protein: CASSFLREKLFF

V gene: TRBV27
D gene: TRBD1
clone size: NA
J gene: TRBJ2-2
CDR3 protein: CASTPLGAGGRSNTGELFF

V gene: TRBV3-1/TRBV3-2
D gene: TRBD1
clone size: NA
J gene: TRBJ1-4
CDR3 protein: CASSYLRQGNEKLFF

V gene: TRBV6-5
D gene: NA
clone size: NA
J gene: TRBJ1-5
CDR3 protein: CASSSTDGRSQPQHF

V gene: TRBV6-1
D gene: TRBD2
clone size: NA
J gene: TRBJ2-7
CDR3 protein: CASSAGLAGVGYEQYF

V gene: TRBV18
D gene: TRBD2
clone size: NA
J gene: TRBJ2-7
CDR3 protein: CASSPPGGPYEQYF

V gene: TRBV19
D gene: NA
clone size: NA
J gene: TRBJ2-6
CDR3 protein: CASSAGARANVLTF